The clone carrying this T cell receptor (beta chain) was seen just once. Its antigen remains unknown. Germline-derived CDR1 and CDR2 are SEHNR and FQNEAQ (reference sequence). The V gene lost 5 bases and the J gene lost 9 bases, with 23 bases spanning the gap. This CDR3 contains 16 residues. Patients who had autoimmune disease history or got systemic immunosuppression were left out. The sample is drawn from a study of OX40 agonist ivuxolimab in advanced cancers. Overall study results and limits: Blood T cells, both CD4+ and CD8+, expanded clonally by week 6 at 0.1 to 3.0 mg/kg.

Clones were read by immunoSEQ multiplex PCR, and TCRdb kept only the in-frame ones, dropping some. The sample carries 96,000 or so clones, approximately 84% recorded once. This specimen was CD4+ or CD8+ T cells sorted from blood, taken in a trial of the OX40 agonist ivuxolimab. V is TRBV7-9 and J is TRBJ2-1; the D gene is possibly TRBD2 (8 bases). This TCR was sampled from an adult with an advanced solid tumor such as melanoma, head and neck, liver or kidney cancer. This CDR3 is CASSLLDGRGPTEQFF. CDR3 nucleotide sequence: TGTGCCAGCAGCCTGCTGGACGGGAGGGGGCCTACTGAGCAGTTCTTC.